What follows describes a single T cell receptor beta chain. By how much of the sample it makes up, this clone is medium-sized (0.01 to 0.1%). The antigen it binds to is not known. Within one base of it there is no much larger clone, and no base qualities were kept. The study profiled bulk TCR beta-chain repertoires in matched peripheral blood, tumor and adjacent normal breast tissue taken from fewer than 20 patients with early-stage breast cancer. Before surgery, about 4.5-10 mL of whole blood was collected into EDTA tubes and then processed within 2 hours. Ficoll-Paque centrifugation in SepMate-50 tubes was used to isolate peripheral blood mononuclear cells. For storage in liquid nitrogen, PBMCs were cryopreserved as aliquots of roughly 1.9 to 4.5 million cells in about 90% FBS with around 10% DMSO. The Qiagen AllPrep DNA/RNA Mini kit was used to extract genomic DNA. CDR1 and CDR2 are drawn from the germline V gene: SGHDT, YYEEEE. Including cysteine and phenylalanine, the CDR3 has 15 amino acids. The CDR3 DNA has 45 bases and is translated from base 1. V ends up 5 bases short and J 2 bases short, with an unmatched junction base count of 7.

The sample originates from a study of early stage breast cancer tumors (dated by TCRdb to 2015 to 2018). About the study as a whole: Of the 16 invasive breast tumors, more than 9 were found to be estrogen receptor-positive, progesterone receptor-positive and HER2-negative. Of the roughly 12 ER+/PR+/HER2- tumors, eight were classified as invasive ductal carcinomas and four as invasive lobular carcinomas. On average, each sample had about 9.7-fold read coverage. The samples as a whole yielded a few million detected templates, corresponding to over a million unique clonotypes. Study-wide conclusions, independent of this receptor: Enriched TCRB sequences shared across patients were found to be mostly commonly generated sequences that were unlikely to play an important role in the tumor microenvironment. Around 2.5-fold higher T cell density and higher clonality were observed in tumors than in adjacent normal breast tissue. Repertoires from blood and normal breast were more alike than repertoires from blood and tumor, and in about 90% of the 16 patients, comparing each tissue with blood separated tumor from normal. Bulk genomic DNA sequencing of unsorted cells missed chain pairing and functional markers such as CD4, CD8 and FOXP3. Because the cohort was small, analysis by tumor subtype was not possible.

Each sample was amplified in two independent genomic DNA replicates, using around 0.55 ug for blood and about 1.5 ug for tumor or normal breast. TCRB sequencing of genomic DNA was carried out with the ImmunoSeq Intro kit according to the manufacturer's instructions. The multiplex PCR ran for about 31 cycles using proprietary primers and spike-in control sequences for absolute quantification. Single-end 150-bp reads were used to sequence an 87-bp fragment spanning the CDR3 and the flanking V and J genes. Seven samples, each with two replicates, were multiplexed per lane of an Illumina MiSeq using version 3.0 chemistry. For the original study's pipeline: Raw data were processed with the vendor's proprietary pipeline, and both replicates were merged into a single result per sample. To define clonotypes, the study grouped productive rearrangements that shared the V-gene family, CDR3 amino acid sequence and J-gene segment. Clonality was computed as 1 minus the normalized Shannon entropy (Pielou evenness) of TCRB abundances. To estimate T cell density, the total number of templates was divided by the number of input cells, which was inferred from the amount of DNA input. Recon was used with default parameters to estimate total repertoire diversity and clonality. Clonotypes with over 0.1% abundance in tumor and at least 32-fold higher abundance in tumor than in normal breast were defined as tumor-enriched. TCRdb holds this immuneACCESS table with in-frame rearrangements only. Some clones are missing; in checked studies, unresolved V genes explain under half, and the rest has no known cause. That table gives V, J and clone size, and the DNA gave D and trimming. Across this sample there are some 21,000 clones, with about 78% seen only once. About 30% of the sample goes to the ten largest clones.

The sequence was obtained from a person between 55 and 70 years old with breast cancer. Input material: blood. The rearranged segments are TRBV5-6 and TRBJ2-7; 10 middle bases align to TRBD1. The CDR3 is CASRGGQGMPYEQYF. The bases are TGTGCCAGCAGGGGGGGACAGGGGATGCCCTACGAGCAGTACTTC.